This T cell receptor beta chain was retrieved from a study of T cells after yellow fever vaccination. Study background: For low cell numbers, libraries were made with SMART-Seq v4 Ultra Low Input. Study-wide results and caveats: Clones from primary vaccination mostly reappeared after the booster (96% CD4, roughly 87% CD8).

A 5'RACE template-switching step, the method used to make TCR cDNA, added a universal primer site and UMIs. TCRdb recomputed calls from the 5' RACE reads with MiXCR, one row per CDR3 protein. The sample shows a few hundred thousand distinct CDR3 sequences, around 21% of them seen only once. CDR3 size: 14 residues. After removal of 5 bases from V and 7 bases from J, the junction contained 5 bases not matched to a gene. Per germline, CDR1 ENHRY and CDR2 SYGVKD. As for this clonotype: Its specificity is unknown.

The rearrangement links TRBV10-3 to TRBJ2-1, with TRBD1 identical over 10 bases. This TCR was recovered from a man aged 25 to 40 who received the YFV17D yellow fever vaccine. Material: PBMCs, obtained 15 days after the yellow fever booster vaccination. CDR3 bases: TGTGCCATCAGTCGGGACAGGGGATTGAATGAGCAGTTCTTC. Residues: CAISRDRGLNEQFF.